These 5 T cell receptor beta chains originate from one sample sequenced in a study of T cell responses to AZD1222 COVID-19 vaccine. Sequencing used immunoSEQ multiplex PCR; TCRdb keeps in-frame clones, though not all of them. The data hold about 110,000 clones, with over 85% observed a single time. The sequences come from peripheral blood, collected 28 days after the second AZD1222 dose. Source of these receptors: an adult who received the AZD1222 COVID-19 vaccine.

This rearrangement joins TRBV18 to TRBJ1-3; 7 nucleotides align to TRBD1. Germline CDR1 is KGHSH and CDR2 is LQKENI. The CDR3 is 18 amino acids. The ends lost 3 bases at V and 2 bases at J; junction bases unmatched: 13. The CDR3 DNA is TGTGCCAGCTCACCGCCGGGACAGTCTATATTCACTGGAAACACCATATATTTT. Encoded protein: CASSPPGQSIFTGNTIYF.

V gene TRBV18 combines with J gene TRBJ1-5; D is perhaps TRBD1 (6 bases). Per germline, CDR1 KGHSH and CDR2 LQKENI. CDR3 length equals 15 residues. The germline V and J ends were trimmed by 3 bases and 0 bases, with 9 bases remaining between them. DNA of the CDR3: TGTGCCAGCTCACCCCGGACAGATAGCAATCAGCCCCAGCATTTT. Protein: CASSPRTDSNQPQHF.

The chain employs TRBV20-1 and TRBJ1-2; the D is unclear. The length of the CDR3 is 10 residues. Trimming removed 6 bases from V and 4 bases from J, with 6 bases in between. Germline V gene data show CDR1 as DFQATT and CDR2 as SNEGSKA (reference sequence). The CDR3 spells CSAATYGYTF. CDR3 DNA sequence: TGCAGTGCGGCGACCTATGGCTACACCTTC.

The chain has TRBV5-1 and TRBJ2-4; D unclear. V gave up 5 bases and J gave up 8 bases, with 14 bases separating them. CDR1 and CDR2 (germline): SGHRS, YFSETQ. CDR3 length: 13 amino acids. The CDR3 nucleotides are TGCGCCAGCAGTTCCGCCGCGGACGACATTCAGTACTTC. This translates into CASSSAADDIQYF.

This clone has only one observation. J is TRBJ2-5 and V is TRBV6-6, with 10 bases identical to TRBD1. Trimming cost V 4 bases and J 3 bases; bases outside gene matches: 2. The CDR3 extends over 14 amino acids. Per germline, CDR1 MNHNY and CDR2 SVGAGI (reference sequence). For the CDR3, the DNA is TGTGCCAGCAGTTCGGGACAGGGGAAAGAGACCCAGTACTTC. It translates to CASSSGQGKETQYF.